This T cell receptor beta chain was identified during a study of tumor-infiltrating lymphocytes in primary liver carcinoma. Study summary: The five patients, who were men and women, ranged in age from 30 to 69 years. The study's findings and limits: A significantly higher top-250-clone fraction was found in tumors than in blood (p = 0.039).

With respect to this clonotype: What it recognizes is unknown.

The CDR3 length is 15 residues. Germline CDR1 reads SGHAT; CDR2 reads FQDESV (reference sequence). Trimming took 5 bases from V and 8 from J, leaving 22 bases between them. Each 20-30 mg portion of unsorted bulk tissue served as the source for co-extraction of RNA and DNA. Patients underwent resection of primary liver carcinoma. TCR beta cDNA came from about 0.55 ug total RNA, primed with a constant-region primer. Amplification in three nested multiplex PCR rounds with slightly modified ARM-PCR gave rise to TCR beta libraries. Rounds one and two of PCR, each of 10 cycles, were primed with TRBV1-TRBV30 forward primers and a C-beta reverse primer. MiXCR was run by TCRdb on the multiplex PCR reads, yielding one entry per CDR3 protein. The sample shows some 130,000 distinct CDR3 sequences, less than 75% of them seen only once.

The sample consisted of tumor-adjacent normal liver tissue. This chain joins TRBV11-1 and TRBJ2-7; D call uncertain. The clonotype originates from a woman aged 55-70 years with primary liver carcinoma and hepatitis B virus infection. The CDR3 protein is CASSPRIAGVRKQYF. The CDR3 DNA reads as TGTGCCAGCAGCCCTCGGATAGCAGGAGTACGCAAGCAGTACTTC.